One and the same sample provided the 31 T cell receptor beta chains below, sequenced in a study of shared clonotypes between healthy human individuals (dated by TCRdb to the early 2020s). The library relied on the immunoSEQ multiplex PCR assay. What TCRdb holds here is the immuneACCESS table cut down to in-frame rearrangements. Part of the clones is not present; checked against another copy, under half of the missing clones reflect an unresolved V gene, and the others are unexplained. The sample table lists around 1.5 million clones, 95% to 99% of them with a count of one. 0.4% to 0.55% of the sample rests with the top ten. Sequenced: naive CD4+ T cells sorted from blood. This specimen's cell subset or site label, per the study, means: CD45RA+ positively selected. Every receptor here comes from a man aged 30-40 years in good health.

The chain recombines TRBV5-1 with TRBJ2-3; the D is unclear. Trimming removed 0 bases at V and 8 bases at J, with 10 bases between. Germline CDR1 is SGHRS and CDR2 is YFSETQ. The CDR3 has 13 residues. The CDR3 is CASSLGRAGTQYF. CDR3 nucleotides: TGCGCCAGCAGCTTGGGCCGGGCTGGTACGCAGTATTTT. Based on the CDR3 plus reference TRBV5-1 and TRBJ2-3, the full variable domain is KAGVTQTPRYLIKTRGQQVTLSCSPISGHRSVSWYQQTPGQGLQFLFEYFSETQRNKGNFPGRFSGRQFSNSRSEMNVSTLELGDSALYLCASSLGRAGTQYFGPGTRLTVL.

The chain combines TRBV5-4 with TRBJ2-5; D perhaps matches TRBD2 (5 bases). CDR1 and CDR2 (germline): SGHNT, YYREEE (reference sequence). CDR3 length: 13 residues. Trimming stripped 4 bases from V and 5 bases from J, with 12 bases between. The CDR3 loop is CASSLTSWETQYF. The CDR3 DNA is TGTGCCAGCAGCCTAACTAGTTGGGAGACCCAGTACTTC.

The genes are TRBV7-9 and TRBJ1-5, with 9 bases lining up with TRBD1. From germline, CDR1 is SEHNR and CDR2 FQNEAQ (reference sequence). With V trimmed by 7 bases and J by 3 bases, 7 bases remained unmatched. The CDR3 extends over 15 amino acids. The CDR3, as DNA: TGTGCCAGCAACGCCGGGACAGGGCACAATCAGCCCCAGCATTTT. Its translation: CASNAGTGHNQPQHF. Drawing the rest from reference TRBV7-9 and TRBJ1-5, the complete variable domain is DTGVSQNPRHKITKRGQNVTFRCDPISEHNRLYWYRQTLGQGPEFLTYFQNEAQLEKSRLLSDRFSAERPKGSFSTLEIQRTEQGDSAMYLCASNAGTGHNQPQHFGDGTRLSIL.

The rearrangement joins TRBV18 to TRBJ2-2, with 9 positions matching TRBD1. This CDR3 has 16 residues. Germline trimming cut 5 bases from V and 6 bases from J; bases unmatched to any gene: 10. Germline lookup yields CDR1 KGHSH and CDR2 LQKENI. The CDR3 DNA is TGTGCCAGCTCAACGGGACAGGGTGGATCGGCCGGGGAGCTGTTTTTT. This codes for CASSTGQGGSAGELFF.

As for this clone: This same CDR3 is encoded by further DNA sequences in the sample. The CDR3 nucleotides read TGCGCCAGCAGCCCCGGGACTGCCCAAGAGACCCAGTACTTC. It yields the protein CASSPGTAQETQYF. V gene TRBV5-1 combines with J gene TRBJ2-5, with D possibly matching TRBD2 (6 bases). The CDR3 runs 14 residues. V was pared by 4 bases and J by 1 base, with 11 bases between. CDR1 SGHRS and CDR2 YFSETQ come from the germline V gene. Supplemented by reference TRBV5-1 and TRBJ2-5, the full variable domain reads KAGVTQTPRYLIKTRGQQVTLSCSPISGHRSVSWYQQTPGQGLQFLFEYFSETQRNKGNFPGRFSGRQFSNSRSEMNVSTLELGDSALYLCASSPGTAQETQYFGPGTRLLVL.

This clone was seen once. This chain joins TRBV7-8 and TRBJ2-1; maybe TRBD1 (6 bases). V lost 10 bases, J lost 8 bases, and 15 bases lay in between. CDR1 SGHVS and CDR2 FQNEAQ come from the germline V gene. The CDR3 has 12 amino acids. CDR3 region: CATAGEGDEQFF. The CDR3 nucleotides are TGTGCCACGGCGGGTGAGGGGGATGAGCAGTTCTTC.

J is TRBJ1-1 and V is TRBV28, with a possible D match to TRBD1 (6 bases). This CDR3 comprises 14 residues. Trimming shortened V by 1 base and J by 5 bases, and 11 bases separated the two germline ends. Germline CDR1 reads MDHEN; CDR2 reads SYDVKM. CDR3 amino acids: CASSLLGGRTEAFF. CDR3 sequence (DNA): TGTGCCAGCAGTTTATTGGGGGGCCGGACTGAAGCTTTCTTT. Filled out from reference TRBV28 and TRBJ1-1, the complete variable domain reads DVKVTQSSRYLVKRTGEKVFLECVQDMDHENMFWYRQDPGLGLRLIYFSYDVKMKEKGDIPEGYSVSREKKERFSLILESASTNQTSMYLCASSLLGGRTEAFFGQGTRLTVV.

The chain uses TRBV4-1 and TRBJ2-7; the D gene is possibly TRBD1 (6 bases). This CDR3 has 16 residues. The germline CDR1 and CDR2 sequences are MGHRA and YSYEKL. Deletions cut 0 bases from V and 5 bases from J, with 17 bases between. The CDR3 reads CASSQDSGVLRNEQYF. CDR3 DNA: TGCGCCAGCAGCCAAGATTCAGGGGTTTTACGTAACGAGCAGTACTTC.

This rearrangement joins TRBV29-1 to TRBJ1-2; D is ambiguous. Trimming left V 3 bases short and J 3 bases short, with 8 bases between. The CDR3 spans 12 residues. The germline CDR1 and CDR2 sequences are SQVTM and ANQGSEA. The CDR3 DNA sequence: TGCAGCGTTGAGCCGGGGTACTATGGCTACACCTTC. Translated: CSVEPGYYGYTF.

CDR3 DNA: TGTGCCAGCTCACCAAAGACGGGGGGGAACCAAGCTTTCTTT. It specifies CASSPKTGGNQAFF. The gene calls are TRBV18 and TRBJ1-1; TRBD1 might be the D (5 bases). From germline, CDR1 is KGHSH and CDR2 LQKENI. This CDR3 region has 14 residues. The ends were cut back, 2 bases at V and 9 bases at J, with 16 bases in the middle.

This sequence joins TRBV7-8 and TRBJ2-2, with a tentative D call TRBD1 (5 bases). With 5 bases removed from V and 6 bases from J, the gap between germline ends came to 13 bases. This CDR3 spans 14 amino acids. Germline lookup yields CDR1 SGHVS and CDR2 FQNEAQ. Here the CDR3 DNA reads TGTGCCAGCAGCCCGGCCAGGGCTCCCGGGGAGCTGTTTTTT. The encoded protein is CASSPARAPGELFF.

The rearrangement links TRBV28 to TRBJ1-5, with 7 bases aligning to TRBD1. CDR1 and CDR2 (germline): MDHEN, SYDVKM. This CDR3 comprises 15 residues. J gave up 6 bases and V 2 bases, and 7 bases lay outside the gene matches. The CDR3 bases are TGTGCCAGCAGTTTAGAAACAGGGGCGGTTCAGCCCCAGCATTTT. It translates to CASSLETGAVQPQHF. The variable domain in full, with the rest retrieved from reference TRBV28 and TRBJ1-5, is DVKVTQSSRYLVKRTGEKVFLECVQDMDHENMFWYRQDPGLGLRLIYFSYDVKMKEKGDIPEGYSVSREKKERFSLILESASTNQTSMYLCASSLETGAVQPQHFGDGTRLSIL.

The genes are TRBV2 and TRBJ1-4, with D uncertain. The CDR3 consists of 12 residues. Trimming stripped 10 bases from V and 4 bases from J, with 10 bases between. Per the germline V gene, CDR1 is SNHLY and CDR2 is FYNNEI. Here the CDR3 reads CATRRGNEKLFF. Here the CDR3 DNA reads TGTGCCACCCGGCGGGGTAATGAAAAACTGTTTTTT.

The CDR3 loop is CASRYYNEQFF. CDR3 nucleotides: TGTGCCAGCAGGTATTACAATGAGCAGTTCTTC. The chain is built from TRBV27 and TRBJ2-1; D unclear. V was trimmed by 6 bases and J by 4 bases, leaving 4 bases between them. The CDR3 runs 11 residues. Germline CDR1 MNHEY, CDR2 SMNVEV (reference sequence).

V usage is TRBV5-1 and J usage is TRBJ2-3, with D possibly matching TRBD1 (5 bases). V lost 1 base and J lost 1, with 10 bases in between. The CDR3 contains 15 residues. The germline CDR1 and CDR2 sequences are SGHRS and YFSETQ. CDR3 DNA: TGCGCCAGCAGCTTGATCGCCAGGGGCACAGATACGCAGTATTTT. This encodes CASSLIARGTDTQYF.

V usage is TRBV29-1 and J usage is TRBJ2-1; 8 bases match TRBD1. The V gene end was trimmed by 6 bases and the J gene end by 0 bases; junction bases not matched to a gene: 10. Germline CDR1 reads SQVTM; CDR2 reads ANQGSEA. The CDR3 is 16 residues long. CDR3 amino acids: CSVRSRGPNSYNEQFF. For the CDR3, the DNA is TGCAGCGTCAGATCCAGGGGGCCGAACTCCTACAATGAGCAGTTCTTC.

The J gene is TRBJ2-3, the V gene TRBV11-2; the match to TRBD2 covers 7 bases. The CDR3 contains 17 residues. The germline V gene has CDR1 SGHAT and CDR2 FQNNGV. With V trimmed by 5 bases and J by 0 bases, 11 bases remained unmatched. The CDR3: CASSTRVLAVSTDTQYF. CDR3 DNA sequence: TGTGCCAGCAGCACCCGAGTTCTAGCGGTTAGCACAGATACGCAGTATTTT.

The V and J genes are TRBV15 and TRBJ2-4, with 9 bases matching TRBD1. The J segment lost 0 bases and the V segment lost 5 bases, leaving 11 bases of the junction unmatched. Per the germline V gene, CDR1 is LNHNV and CDR2 is YYDKDF (reference sequence). This CDR3 is 18 amino acids long. CDR3 in amino acids: CATSPGTGSTLAKNIQYF. CDR3 nucleotides: TGTGCCACCAGCCCCGGGACAGGGTCGACGCTAGCCAAAAACATTCAGTACTTC. The full variable domain, completed using reference TRBV15 and TRBJ2-4, is DAMVIQNPRYQVTQFGKPVTLSCSQTLNHNVMYWYQQKSSQAPKLLFHYYDKDFNNEADTPDNFQSRRPNTSFCFLDIRSPGLGDTAMYLCATSPGTGSTLAKNIQYFGAGTRLSVL.

This chain connects TRBV5-1 to TRBJ2-3, with TRBD2 matching over 7 bases. Trimming removed 5 bases from V and 1 base from J; junction bases left unmatched: 7. The CDR3 runs 15 residues. Germline lookup yields CDR1 SGHRS and CDR2 YFSETQ. The CDR3 spells CASREASGRTDTQYF. The CDR3 DNA sequence: TGCGCCAGCAGGGAGGCTAGCGGCCGCACAGATACGCAGTATTTT.

About this clone itself: This CDR3 is also generated by other DNA sequences in the sample. The V call is TRBV28, the J call TRBJ2-7, with D unclear. Germline V gene data show CDR1 as MDHEN and CDR2 as SYDVKM. V was pared by 6 bases and J by 0 bases, with 3 bases between. CDR3 length equals 11 residues. Written as DNA, the CDR3 is TGTGCCAGCAGCAACTCCTACGAGCAGTACTTC. This sequence encodes CASSNSYEQYF. Full variable domain (outside the CDR3, taken from reference TRBV28 and TRBJ2-7): DVKVTQSSRYLVKRTGEKVFLECVQDMDHENMFWYRQDPGLGLRLIYFSYDVKMKEKGDIPEGYSVSREKKERFSLILESASTNQTSMYLCASSNSYEQYFGPGTRLTVT.

The rearrangement uses TRBV10-2 and TRBJ2-7; D might be TRBD1 (5 bases). The ends were cut back, 8 bases at V and 7 bases at J, with 30 bases in the middle. The CDR3 runs to 17 residues. CDR1 and CDR2 (germline): WSHSY, SAAADI. CDR3 protein: CASLSLGVRNMTGEQYF. The CDR3 bases are TGCGCCAGCCTTTCCTTAGGGGTTCGAAACATGACGGGTGAGCAGTACTTC.

In DNA form, the CDR3 reads TGTGCCAGCAGACGCCCGGGACAGAACACCGGGGAGCTGTTTTTT. This gives the protein CASRRPGQNTGELFF. The gene calls are TRBV11-2 and TRBJ2-2; D is perhaps TRBD1 (6 bases). Trimming cost V 6 bases and J 1 base, with 12 bases left between them. The CDR3 runs to 15 residues. Germline assignment: CDR1 SGHAT and CDR2 FQNNGV.

The chain employs TRBV30 and TRBJ2-1, with 14 bases identical to TRBD2. This CDR3 has 17 residues. J lost 0 bases, V lost 1 base, and 2 bases had no gene match. From germline, CDR1 is GTSNPN and CDR2 SVGIG (reference sequence). CDR3 region: CAWSGLAGGSSYNEQFF. The DNA of the CDR3 is TGTGCCTGGAGTGGACTAGCGGGAGGGAGCTCCTACAATGAGCAGTTCTTC.

This chain links TRBV29-1 with TRBJ1-1; 10 bases line up with TRBD1. The CDR3 is 15 residues long. CDR1 SQVTM and CDR2 ANQGSEA come from the germline V gene. J was trimmed by 0 bases and V by 7 bases; bases with no gene match: 8. CDR3 in amino acids: CSAEGQGRMNTEAFF. The CDR3 bases are TGCAGCGCAGAGGGACAGGGGCGCATGAACACTGAAGCTTTCTTT.

In DNA form, the CDR3 reads TGTGCCAGCTCACGAACGAATCAGCCCCAGCATTTT. Its translation is CASSRTNQPQHF. The rearrangement uses TRBV18 and TRBJ1-5, with unresolved D. The V and J ends lost 4 bases and 4 bases respectively, with 5 bases between them. The CDR3 runs 12 residues. Germline CDR1 KGHSH, CDR2 LQKENI.

The CDR3 DNA reads TGTGCCAGCAGCCCACAGGGAGGCCTCTACGAGCAGTACTTC. Translation gives CASSPQGGLYEQYF. The V gene is TRBV5-6, the J gene TRBJ2-7, with D perhaps TRBD1 or TRBD2 (6 bases each). With 4 bases removed from V and 3 bases from J, the gap between germline ends came to 14 bases. Germline V gives CDR1 SGHDT, CDR2 YYEEEE. CDR3 length equals 14 residues.

V usage is TRBV5-1 and J usage is TRBJ2-7; D perhaps matches TRBD1 (6 bases). Germline V gene sequence: CDR1 SGHRS, CDR2 YFSETQ. The ends were cut back, 5 bases at V and 3 bases at J, with 15 bases in the middle. The CDR3 totals 14 residues. The CDR3, as DNA: TGCGCCAGCAGAAGATCGACAGGCCTCTACGAGCAGTACTTC. Its translation is CASRRSTGLYEQYF.

The V gene is TRBV7-2, the J gene TRBJ2-7, with 7 nucleotides matching TRBD1. The CDR3 length is 15 residues. From germline, CDR1 is SGHTA and CDR2 FQGNSA. Trimming at V came to 5 bases and at J to 4 bases, leaving 11 bases not matched to a gene. CDR3 bases: TGTGCCAGCAGCCTCACAGGGGTATTAGGGTACGAGCAGTACTTC. This sequence encodes CASSLTGVLGYEQYF.

A remark on this clone: An end of the junction does not agree with germline; a read error may underlie this. The chain couples TRBV15 to TRBJ2-7; 7 nucleotides match TRBD1. The germline V gene has CDR1 LNHNV and CDR2 YYDKDF (reference sequence). The CDR3 covers 13 residues. As DNA, the CDR3 is TGTGCCGCCAGCCGACAGGGTCCCTACGAGCAGTACTTC. Translation gives CAASRQGPYEQYF.

The chain combines TRBV7-8 with TRBJ1-5; possible D gene TRBD1, 5 bases. The germline V and J ends were trimmed by 5 bases and 1 base, with 6 bases remaining between them. CDR3 size: 13 residues. Germline assignment: CDR1 SGHVS and CDR2 FQNEAQ. This CDR3 is CASSGDSNQPQHF. Here the CDR3 DNA reads TGTGCCAGCAGCGGGGACAGCAATCAGCCCCAGCATTTT.

The rearrangement uses TRBV19 and TRBJ2-7, with D possibly TRBD1 on 6 matching bases. This CDR3 contains 15 residues. The germline gives CDR1 LNHDA, CDR2 SQIVND (reference sequence). Trimming stripped 3 bases from V and 3 bases from J, with 15 bases between. This chain's CDR3 is CASSMIAGQLYEQYF. CDR3 sequence (DNA): TGTGCCAGTAGTATGATCGCCGGACAGCTCTACGAGCAGTACTTC.